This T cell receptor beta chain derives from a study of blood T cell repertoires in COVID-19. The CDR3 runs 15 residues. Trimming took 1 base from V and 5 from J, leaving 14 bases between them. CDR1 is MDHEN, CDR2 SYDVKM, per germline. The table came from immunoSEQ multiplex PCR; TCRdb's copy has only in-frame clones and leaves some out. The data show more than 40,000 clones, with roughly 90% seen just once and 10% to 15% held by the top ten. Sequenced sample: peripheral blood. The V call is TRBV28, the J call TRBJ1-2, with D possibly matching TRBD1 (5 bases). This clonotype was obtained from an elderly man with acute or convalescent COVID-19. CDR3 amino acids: CASSLSSAGGYGYTF. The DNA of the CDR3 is TGTGCCAGCAGTTTATCGTCAGCCGGGGGATATGGCTACACCTTC.